A single sample is the source of the 26 T cell receptor beta chains below, sequenced in a study of blood T cell repertoires in COVID-19. TCRdb's copy holds only in-frame clones and misses some; the assay was immunoSEQ multiplex PCR. This repertoire shows fewer than 350,000 clones, 90% found once; its top ten account for about 1.8%. Sample: PBMCs or T cells enriched from blood (not recorded which). These receptors all stem from a woman aged 18 to 35 with acute COVID-19.

The J gene is TRBJ1-4, the V gene TRBV19; 7 positions match TRBD1. CDR3 length: 15 residues. Germline V CDR1 and CDR2: LNHDA, SQIVND (reference sequence). After removal of 9 bases from V and 4 bases from J, the junction contained 11 bases not matched to a gene. CDR3: CASRPLDRDNEKLFF. The CDR3 region has the DNA TGTGCCAGCCGACCCCTCGACAGGGATAATGAAAAACTGTTTTTT.

This clone appeared a few times. This sequence joins TRBV6-1 and TRBJ1-5; TRBD1 matches at 7 bases. CDR3 size: 16 residues. Per germline, CDR1 MNHNS and CDR2 SASEGT. The J segment lost 3 bases and the V segment lost 0 bases, leaving 5 bases of the junction unmatched. CDR3 residues: CASSEALDRVNQPQHF. The CDR3 region has the DNA TGTGCCAGCAGTGAAGCGCTAGACAGGGTCAATCAGCCCCAGCATTTT.

The CDR3, as DNA: TGTGCCAGCAAGGAAAGGGGCCAGACAGGGGAGCTGTTTTTT. Translating it yields CASKERGQTGELFF. The chain is built from TRBV6-5 and TRBJ2-2, with D maybe TRBD1 (5 bases). The V end lost 7 bases, the J end lost 8 bases, and 17 bases lay between the germline ends. CDR3 length equals 14 residues. Germline V gene data show CDR1 as MNHEY and CDR2 as SVGAGI.

The rearrangement links TRBV27 to TRBJ2-3, with D perhaps matching TRBD1 (5 bases). V lost 8 bases and J lost 4, with 13 bases in between. Germline V gene lookup returns CDR1 MNHEY and CDR2 SMNVEV (reference sequence). The CDR3 runs to 13 residues. The CDR3 spells CASANRFPDTQYF. The DNA of the CDR3 is TGTGCCAGCGCGAACAGGTTCCCAGATACGCAGTATTTT.

This clone was seen only a few times. The CDR3 sequence: CASSAGTDYEQYF. The CDR3 nucleotides read TGTGCCAGCAGCGCGGGGACAGACTACGAGCAGTACTTC. The V call is TRBV7-9, the J call TRBJ2-7, with TRBD1 as a possible D gene (7 bases). The ends were cut back, 5 bases at V and 3 bases at J, with 11 bases in the middle. From germline, CDR1 is SEHNR and CDR2 FQNEAQ (reference sequence). This CDR3 has 13 amino acids.

The genes are TRBV11-2 and TRBJ2-5; weak D call: TRBD1 (6 bases). CDR1 SGHAT and CDR2 FQNNGV come from the germline V gene. This CDR3 is built from 16 residues. Trimming removed 3 bases from V and 5 bases from J, with 19 bases in between. CDR3 in amino acids: CASSFYPGRGRETQYF. The CDR3 nucleotides are TGTGCCAGCAGCTTCTACCCGGGCAGGGGAAGGGAGACCCAGTACTTC.

This chain uses TRBV6-5 with TRBJ1-6; tentatively, D is TRBD1 (6 bases). CDR1 and CDR2 from the germline V gene are MNHEY and SVGAGI. The CDR3 covers 15 residues. Deletions cut 0 bases from V and 7 bases from J, with 10 bases between. This CDR3 is CASSYSFQGNSPLHF. The CDR3 bases are TGTGCCAGCAGTTACTCGTTTCAGGGGAATTCACCCCTCCACTTT.

This clone was observed a few times. The same CDR3 also results from other DNA sequences found in this sample. The J gene is TRBJ1-5, the V gene TRBV28; D remains ambiguous. Trimming cost V 3 bases and J 4 bases, with 10 bases left between them. The length of the CDR3 is 14 residues. Germline assignment: CDR1 MDHEN and CDR2 SYDVKM. CDR3 sequence reads: CASSFLGGNQPQHF. CDR3 DNA sequence: TGTGCCAGCAGTTTTCTGGGAGGGAATCAGCCCCAGCATTTT. The variable domain in full, completed from reference TRBV28 and TRBJ1-5, reads DVKVTQSSRYLVKRTGEKVFLECVQDMDHENMFWYRQDPGLGLRLIYFSYDVKMKEKGDIPEGYSVSREKKERFSLILESASTNQTSMYLCASSFLGGNQPQHFGDGTRLSIL.

The chain recombines TRBV20-1 with TRBJ1-4; D uncertain. Germline-derived CDR1 and CDR2 are DFQATT and SNEGSKA (reference sequence). This CDR3 contains 13 residues. The V end was cut by 3 bases, the J end by 5 bases, with 10 bases between. The CDR3 is CSASRGPNEKLFF. CDR3 DNA: TGCAGTGCTAGTCGGGGTCCCAATGAAAAACTGTTTTTT.

The chain recombines TRBV5-1 with TRBJ2-5, with D uncertain. Germline lookup yields CDR1 SGHRS and CDR2 YFSETQ. Between the trimmed V and J ends, which lost 3 bases and 2 bases, there was a span of 5 bases. This CDR3 spans 12 amino acids. The CDR3: CASSSRQETQYF. The CDR3 DNA sequence: TGCGCCAGCAGCTCGAGACAAGAGACCCAGTACTTC.

The gene calls are TRBV11-2 and TRBJ2-5; the D gene is possibly TRBD2 (6 bases). Germline V gene lookup returns CDR1 SGHAT and CDR2 FQNNGV. The CDR3 loop spans 15 amino acids. The V and J ends lost 5 bases and 5 bases respectively, with 18 bases between them. CDR3 DNA: TGTGCCAGCAGCACCGCGGGGCTCGCTCCTGAGACCCAGTACTTC. As protein: CASSTAGLAPETQYF.

J is TRBJ1-1 and V is TRBV19, with D possibly being TRBD1 (6 bases). Germline-derived CDR1 and CDR2 are LNHDA and SQIVND (reference sequence). The V end lost 5 bases, the J end lost 1 base, and 11 bases lay between the germline ends. This CDR3 spans 14 amino acids. The CDR3 reads CASSFGQPNTEAFF. Written as DNA, the CDR3 is TGTGCCAGTAGTTTTGGACAGCCGAACACTGAAGCTTTCTTT. The variable domain in full, completed from reference TRBV19 and TRBJ1-1, reads DGGITQSPKYLFRKEGQNVTLSCEQNLNHDAMYWYRQDPGQGLRLIYYSQIVNDFQKGDIAEGYSVSREKKESFPLTVTSAQKNPTAFYLCASSFGQPNTEAFFGQGTRLTVV.

The V gene is TRBV21-1, the J gene TRBJ2-7; the table gives TRBD2 as D, unverified against the DNA. TRBV21-1 is listed as a pseudogene. The CDR3 consists of 17 residues. The CDR3 nucleotides are TGTGCCAGCAGCAAATTCCCACCGACTAGCGGGAACTACGAGCAGTACTTC. It encodes CASSKFPPTSGNYEQYF.

V and J are TRBV4-3 and TRBJ1-5, with D possibly matching TRBD1 (5 bases). CDR3 size: 17 residues. V lost 1 base to trimming and J lost 6 bases, with 19 bases between them. Germline CDR1 and CDR2: LGHNA and YSLEER. The CDR3 region is CASSQVYRSNLVQPQHF. In nucleotides, the CDR3 is TGCGCCAGCAGCCAAGTTTACAGGTCTAACCTGGTTCAGCCCCAGCATTTT.

This chain joins TRBV19 and TRBJ1-3; a weak D match, TRBD1 (5 bases). This CDR3 region has 14 residues. Germline CDR1 is LNHDA and CDR2 is SQIVND (reference sequence). V lost 7 bases and J 1 base, leaving 11 bases between the germline ends. CDR3 loop: CASIDRGSGNTIYF. The CDR3 DNA reads as TGTGCCAGTATAGACAGAGGATCTGGAAACACCATATATTTT.

CDR3 nucleotide sequence: TGTGCCAGCAGTTTATGGGGGGTCAGGGGGAAAGCTGAAGCTTTCTTT. The encoded protein is CASSLWGVRGKAEAFF. The chain combines TRBV27 with TRBJ1-1, with 7 bases aligning to TRBD1. Per the germline V gene, CDR1 is MNHEY and CDR2 is SMNVEV (reference sequence). V gave up 1 base and J gave up 6 bases; unmatched junction bases: 11. The CDR3 sequence is 16 residues long.

In nucleotides, the CDR3 is TGCGCCAGCAGCACCCCGGCACCGGAGTCGGAGCAGTTCTTC. It encodes CASSTPAPESEQFF. The V gene is TRBV5-1, the J gene TRBJ2-1; D is unresolved. Between the trimmed V and J ends, which lost 4 bases and 10 bases, there was a span of 18 bases. CDR1 is SGHRS and CDR2 is YFSETQ in the germline V gene. CDR3 size: 14 residues.

Remarks on this clone: Other nucleotide sequences from this sample produce the same CDR3. CDR3 protein: CASSQAGGVYGYTF. The DNA of the CDR3 is TGCGCCAGCAGCCAAGCGGGGGGAGTCTATGGCTACACCTTC. The genes are TRBV4-3 and TRBJ1-2, with D possibly TRBD1 on 5 matching bases. Trimming removed 1 base from V and 4 bases from J, with 10 bases in between. This CDR3 is built from 14 residues. Germline CDR1 reads LGHNA; CDR2 reads YSLEER.

This clone was seen a few times. The chain employs TRBV19 and TRBJ1-2; the D gene is possibly TRBD1 (5 bases). This CDR3 is built from 13 residues. V shed 4 bases and J shed 7 bases, with 13 bases lying between them. Germline values: CDR1 LNHDA, CDR2 SQIVND (reference sequence). The CDR3, as DNA: TGTGCCAGTAGTACACCGAATCAGGGTGGCTACACCTTC. Translation: CASSTPNQGGYTF.

The chain uses TRBV7-2 and TRBJ1-1; D gene ambiguous. This CDR3 contains 12 residues. V lost 5 bases, J lost 9 bases, and 13 bases lay in between. Germline V gene data show CDR1 as SGHTA and CDR2 as FQGNSA. The CDR3 sequence is CASSKPGLQAFF. For the CDR3, the DNA is TGTGCCAGCAGCAAACCCGGGTTACAAGCTTTCTTT.

This clone was detected only a few times. This sequence joins TRBV30 and TRBJ1-1; TRBD1 agrees at 7 bases. This CDR3 spans 14 amino acids. Germline V gene lookup returns CDR1 GTSNPN and CDR2 SVGIG (reference sequence). Trimming removed 1 base from V and 4 bases from J; junction bases left unmatched: 6. In DNA form, the CDR3 reads TGTGCCTGGAGTGCTGACAGGGTGAGCACTGAAGCTTTCTTT. Amino acid sequence: CAWSADRVSTEAFF.

The V call is TRBV4-1, the J call TRBJ2-5; 13 nucleotides align to TRBD2. J gave up 6 bases and V 0 bases, and 7 bases lay outside the gene matches. The CDR3 totals 17 residues. CDR1 MGHRA and CDR2 YSYEKL come from the germline V gene. The CDR3 spells CASSQDKGLAGIKTQYF. CDR3 DNA sequence: TGCGCCAGCAGCCAAGATAAGGGACTAGCGGGAATAAAGACCCAGTACTTC.

This chain connects TRBV6-2 or TRBV6-3 to TRBJ1-5; 10 positions agree with TRBD1. V shed 6 bases and J 3 bases; nucleotides not matched to a gene: 5. The CDR3 consists of 15 residues. The germline gives CDR1 MNHEY, CDR2 SVGEGT. The CDR3 DNA is TGTGCCAGCAGCCTGGACAGGGGGGCCAATCAGCCCCAGCATTTT. This encodes CASSLDRGANQPQHF.

This clone was seen a few times. This chain joins TRBV27 and TRBJ2-1; weak D call: TRBD2 (6 bases). The germline V gene encodes CDR1 MNHEY and CDR2 SMNVEV (reference sequence). CDR3 length: 12 residues. Between the trimmed V and J ends, which lost 5 bases and 9 bases, there was a span of 11 bases. CDR3: CASSTYGGEQFF. CDR3 sequence (DNA): TGTGCCAGCAGTACTTACGGGGGTGAGCAGTTCTTC.

This clone was counted only a few times. The chain joins TRBV24-1 to TRBJ2-2; 8 bases map to TRBD1. The V gene's germline CDR1 is KGHDR and CDR2 SFDVKD. V dropped 4 bases and J dropped 7; count of bases not matched to a gene: 7. This CDR3 has 15 amino acids. This CDR3 reads CATSEGQERGGELFF. CDR3 DNA sequence: TGTGCCACCAGTGAGGGACAGGAGCGAGGCGGGGAGCTGTTTTTT.

CDR3 DNA sequence: TGCGCCAGCAGCCAAGGTCAGGGGAGAGGCTACGAGCAGTACTTC. Protein sequence: CASSQGQGRGYEQYF. The chain recombines TRBV4-3 with TRBJ2-7; perhaps TRBD1 as D (6 bases). The CDR3 is 15 amino acids. CDR1 is LGHNA, CDR2 YSLEER, per germline. Trimming pared 1 base from V and 3 bases from J, leaving 13 bases between.